The T cell receptor (beta chain) described here comes from a study of T cells in Graves' hyperthyroidism and ophthalmopathy. V trimming: 6 bases; J trimming: 0 bases; junction bases outside the gene matches: 19. The CDR3 covers 19 residues. Germline CDR1 SGHAT, CDR2 FQNNGV. This clonotype was counted ten times or more. Its antigen is undetermined. Graves' hyperthyroidism was deemed stable given no ophthalmopathy progression within 18 months. Orbital computed tomography and thyroid ultrasound, together with serum TRAb and thyroxine and clinical symptoms, were used for diagnoses. TCR beta CDR3 regions were amplified from RNA transcripts. The HTBI primer set was used in a first-round RT-PCR of the TCR CDR3. TCRdb re-analysed the multiplex PCR reads in MiXCR, keeping a single row per CDR3 protein. The sample yields about 540,000 distinct CDR3 sequences, just over 45% seen once. General study points: The blood repertoire included most of the expanded thyroid clonotypes above 0.001. The model made its ophthalmopathy prediction, and onset followed a median around 6.9 months later.

The receptor comes from a woman aged 18-35 years with Graves' hyperthyroidism. Input material: peripheral blood or thyroid tissue (not recorded which). This chain uses TRBV11-2 with TRBJ2-7; 8 bases agree with TRBD2. The DNA of the CDR3 is TGTGCCAGCAGGGATTCGACACTAGCGGCCGGTTTCTTCTCCTACGAGCAGTACTTC. Encoded protein: CASRDSTLAAGFFSYEQYF.